Given below is one TCR beta chain in context. The antigen remains unidentified. The data derive from a study of cytomegalovirus exposure and HLA in healthy donors. The study's findings and limits: Researchers catalogued 164 TCR beta chains as cytomegalovirus-associated.

Germline assignment: CDR1 SQVTM and CDR2 ANQGSEA. This CDR3 is 13 amino acids long. The V end lost 2 bases, the J end lost 3 bases, and 10 bases lay between the germline ends. The approximately 130-subject validation cohort, separate from the approximately 640-subject first cohort, included the donors. The repertoire was sequenced with immunoSEQ multiplex PCR; TCRdb's copy has only in-frame clones and lacks some. This sample has over 200,000 clones; roughly 88% occur once, and the top ten carry 2.9%. This sequence was found in a woman aged 18-29 years in good health and CMV-seronegative. V and J are TRBV29-1 and TRBJ2-5; unclear D gene. Sequenced: PBMCs. CDR3 nucleotides: TGCAGCGTTGAACATGTAAACAAAGAGACCCAGTACTTC. It codes for CSVEHVNKETQYF.